These 16 T cell receptor beta chains were sequenced from one sample in a study of blood T cells in healthy people across ages. Primers used in a second PCR of about 6 to 11 cycles were a sample-barcoded 5' primer and a J-beta primer mix. TCRdb independently ran MiXCR on the 5' RACE reads; one entry per CDR3 protein. The sample includes more than 1,000,000 distinct CDR3 sequences, about 25% seen only once; the top ten take around 0.75%. The same data also contributed to another study, on T cells of mothers and their children.

Sequencing was carried out using blood. The receptors stem from a girl aged 2 to 10 in good health.

This clonotype turned up a few times. CDR3: CASTYRTANVLTF. CDR3 coding DNA: TGTGCCAGCACCTACCGGACGGCCAACGTCCTGACTTTC. This sequence joins TRBV12-3 or TRBV12-4 and TRBJ2-6; D remains ambiguous. The CDR3 extends over 13 amino acids. V gave up 7 bases and J gave up 6 bases, with 10 bases separating them.

The chain carries TRBV7-9 and TRBJ2-7; 10 nucleotides match TRBD1. Trimming at V came to 4 bases and at J to 5 bases, leaving 2 bases not matched to a gene. The CDR3 contains 13 residues. Germline V lookup: CDR1 SEHNR, CDR2 FQNEAQ (reference sequence). The CDR3 region is CASSWDRGHEQYF. Here the CDR3 DNA reads TGTGCCAGCAGCTGGGACAGGGGACACGAGCAGTACTTC.

The chain links TRBV4-3 to TRBJ2-2; no firm D call. CDR1 is LGHNA and CDR2 is YSLEER in the germline V gene. This CDR3 contains 14 residues. V was pared by 0 bases and J by 5 bases, with 7 bases between. CDR3 bases: TGCGCCAGCAGCCAAGATAGAGAAACCGGGGAGCTGTTTTTT. The encoded protein is CASSQDRETGELFF.

The CDR3 loop is CASSSGGGDSPLHF. In DNA, the CDR3 is TGTGCCAGCAGTAGTGGGGGGGGGGATTCACCCCTCCACTTT. The chain carries TRBV28 and TRBJ1-6, with D possibly matching TRBD1 (5 bases). V was trimmed by 5 bases and J by 8 bases, leaving 13 bases between them. The V gene's germline CDR1 is MDHEN and CDR2 SYDVKM. The CDR3 runs 14 residues.

This clonotype came up a few times. The CDR3 coding sequence is TGCGCCAGCAGCTTGGAACAGGGAAATCTTGACGAGCAGTACTTC. Protein product: CASSLEQGNLDEQYF. The gene calls are TRBV5-1 and TRBJ2-5; TRBD1 might be the D (6 bases). The better agreement between TRBJ2-7 and the DNA end casts doubt on the J call. There are 15 residues in the CDR3. Looked up from germline, CDR1 is SGHRS and CDR2 is YFSETQ.

The gene calls are TRBV20-1 and TRBJ2-1; 8 nucleotides match TRBD2. The CDR3 is 16 amino acids. Germline V lookup: CDR1 DFQATT, CDR2 SNEGSKA (reference sequence). The junction had 14 bases not matched to a gene; V was cut back by 5 bases and J by 5 bases. CDR3: CSASPWGGGIDNEQFF. The CDR3, as DNA: TGCAGTGCTTCCCCTTGGGGCGGGGGGATTGACAATGAGCAGTTCTTC.

The V call is TRBV7-6, the J call TRBJ2-3; D is ambiguous. Trimming removed 1 base from V and 0 bases from J, with 11 bases in between. CDR3 length: 16 residues. Germline V gives CDR1 SGHVS, CDR2 FNYEAQ. As DNA, the CDR3 is TGTGCCAGCAGCTTAGATAGGGCGGTGAGCACAGATACGCAGTATTTT. This translates into CASSLDRAVSTDTQYF.

The sample holds a few counts of this clonotype. This sequence joins TRBV14 and TRBJ2-1; D remains unclear. Germline CDR1 reads SGHDN; CDR2 reads FVKESK. CDR3 length equals 14 residues. V lost 4 bases and J lost 3, with 10 bases in between. CDR3 sequence (DNA): TGTGCCAGCAGCCCCAATTTGTACTACAATGAGCAGTTCTTC. Amino acid sequence: CASSPNLYYNEQFF.

Only a few counts were recorded for this clonotype. The rearrangement links TRBV7-9 to TRBJ1-4; the D gene is possibly TRBD1 (5 bases). V gave up 4 bases and J gave up 6 bases, with 12 bases separating them. The CDR3 extends over 14 amino acids. CDR1 and CDR2 from the germline V gene are SEHNR and FQNEAQ (reference sequence). CDR3 bases: TGTGCCAGCAGCTCCCGGGACGGGGATGAAAAACTGTTTTTT. Amino acids: CASSSRDGDEKLFF.

The chain couples TRBV20-1 to TRBJ2-7; D not resolved. CDR1 and CDR2 (germline): DFQATT, SNEGSKA (reference sequence). The CDR3 spans 12 residues. Trimming left V 0 bases short and J 7 bases short, with 10 bases between. The CDR3 DNA reads TGCAGTGCTAGAGACGAACTTATGGAGCAGTACTTC. It encodes CSARDELMEQYF.

A few counts support this clonotype. The chain combines TRBV4-3 with TRBJ1-1, with TRBD1 identical over 7 bases. Trimming cost V 1 base and J 1 base; bases outside gene matches: 9. CDR3 size: 17 residues. The germline V gene encodes CDR1 LGHNA and CDR2 YSLEER. CDR3 bases: TGCGCCAGCAGCCAAGGGACAGGTGGGGGAACGAACACTGAAGCTTTCTTT. Amino acids: CASSQGTGGGTNTEAFF.

This clonotype was detected a few times. The chain has TRBV19 and TRBJ2-3; D call uncertain. Germline CDR1 is LNHDA and CDR2 is SQIVND (reference sequence). V dropped 3 bases and J dropped 1 base, with 11 bases sitting between them. This CDR3 comprises 15 residues. CDR3 nucleotide sequence: TGTGCCAGTAGTATGCCTCCCCTTGGCACAGATACGCAGTATTTT. The encoded protein is CASSMPPLGTDTQYF. Using reference TRBV19 and TRBJ2-3 for the parts outside the CDR3, the full variable domain is DGGITQSPKYLFRKEGQNVTLSCEQNLNHDAMYWYRQDPGQGLRLIYYSQIVNDFQKGDIAEGYSVSREKKESFPLTVTSAQKNPTAFYLCASSMPPLGTDTQYFGPGTRLTVL.

This clonotype was seen more than once but under ten times. The V gene is TRBV29-1, the J gene TRBJ2-6; D may be TRBD2 (5 bases). The CDR3 has 14 residues. CDR1 and CDR2 from the germline V gene are SQVTM and ANQGSEA. V lost 3 bases and J 3 bases, leaving 9 bases between the germline ends. The CDR3 spells CSVEGERGANVLTF. Written as DNA, the CDR3 is TGCAGCGTTGAGGGAGAGCGTGGGGCCAACGTCCTGACTTTC.

This clonotype was observed a few times. The chain is built from TRBV28 and TRBJ2-3; 9 nucleotides match TRBD1. CDR1 and CDR2 (germline): MDHEN, SYDVKM. After removal of 4 bases from V and 4 bases from J, the junction contained 6 bases not matched to a gene. The CDR3 consists of 15 residues. The CDR3 sequence: CASSSAGQGADTQYF. CDR3 DNA: TGTGCCAGCAGTTCAGCGGGACAGGGAGCAGATACGCAGTATTTT. Supplemented by reference TRBV28 and TRBJ2-3, the full variable domain reads DVKVTQSSRYLVKRTGEKVFLECVQDMDHENMFWYRQDPGLGLRLIYFSYDVKMKEKGDIPEGYSVSREKKERFSLILESASTNQTSMYLCASSSAGQGADTQYFGPGTRLTVL.

The chain links TRBV29-1 to TRBJ2-5; 8 bases line up with TRBD2. The J call may be incorrect, as the DNA end agrees better with TRBJ2-7. The germline V gene has CDR1 SQVTM and CDR2 ANQGSEA. The CDR3 length is 14 residues. CDR3 region: CSVQIGLAYYEQYF. The CDR3 region has the DNA TGCAGCGTCCAAATAGGACTAGCATACTACGAGCAGTACTTC.

The chain links TRBV11-2 to TRBJ2-7; 9 bases agree with TRBD2. Germline values: CDR1 SGHAT, CDR2 FQNNGV. The CDR3 covers 20 residues. J was trimmed by 1 base and V by 5 bases; bases with no gene match: 21. The CDR3 sequence is CASSLGYQASGAVLSYEQYF. The CDR3 DNA reads as TGTGCCAGCAGCCTGGGCTATCAGGCTAGCGGGGCCGTTTTGTCCTACGAGCAGTACTTC.